This TCR beta chain was captured in a study of shared clonotypes between healthy human individuals. V shed 3 bases and J shed 6 bases, with 18 bases lying between them. The CDR3 loop spans 16 amino acids. Germline-derived CDR1 and CDR2 are SGHTS and YDEGEE. Donors were healthy HIV-negative adults without recent acute infections or vaccinations. Splitting the CD4+ cells yielded a CD45RA+ naive subset and a CD45RA-negative memory subset. Clones were read by immunoSEQ multiplex PCR, and TCRdb kept only the in-frame ones, dropping some. The table includes roughly 1,100,000 clones, about 75% detected once.

The sequenced sample consisted of memory CD4+ T cells sorted from blood. Subset indicated: CD45RA-negative fraction. This TCR came from a man younger than 35 in good health. The chain has TRBV5-8 and TRBJ2-2; D possibly uses TRBD1 or TRBD2 (6 bases each). CDR3 residues: CASSWGAKGGAGELFF. The CDR3 DNA sequence: TGTGCCAGCAGCTGGGGGGCGAAGGGCGGAGCCGGGGAGCTGTTTTTT.